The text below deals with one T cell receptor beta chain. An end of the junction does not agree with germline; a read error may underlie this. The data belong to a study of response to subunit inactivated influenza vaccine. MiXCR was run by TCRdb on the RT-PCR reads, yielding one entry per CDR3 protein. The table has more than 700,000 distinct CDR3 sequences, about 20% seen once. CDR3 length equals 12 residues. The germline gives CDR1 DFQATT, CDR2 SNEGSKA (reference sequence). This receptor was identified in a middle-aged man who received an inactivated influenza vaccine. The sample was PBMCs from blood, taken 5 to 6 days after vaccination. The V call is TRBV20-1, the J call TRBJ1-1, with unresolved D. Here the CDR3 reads CSARDFLRKAFF. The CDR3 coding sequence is TGCAGTGCCAGAGATTTCCTAAGGAAAGCTTTCTTT.